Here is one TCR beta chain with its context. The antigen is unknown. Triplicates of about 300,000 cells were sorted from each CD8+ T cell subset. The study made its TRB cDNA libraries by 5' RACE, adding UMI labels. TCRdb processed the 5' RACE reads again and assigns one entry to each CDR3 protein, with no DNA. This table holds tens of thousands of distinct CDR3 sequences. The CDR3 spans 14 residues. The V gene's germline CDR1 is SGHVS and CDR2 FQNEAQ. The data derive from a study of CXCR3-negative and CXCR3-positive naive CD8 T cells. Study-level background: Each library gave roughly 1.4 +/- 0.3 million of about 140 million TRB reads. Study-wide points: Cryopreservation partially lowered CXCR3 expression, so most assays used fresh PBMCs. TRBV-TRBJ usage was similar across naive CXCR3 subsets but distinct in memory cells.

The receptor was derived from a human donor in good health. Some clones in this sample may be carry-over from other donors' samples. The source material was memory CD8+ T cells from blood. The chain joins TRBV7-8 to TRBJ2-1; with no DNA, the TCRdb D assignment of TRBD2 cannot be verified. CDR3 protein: CASSYGPGYNEQFF.